This T cell receptor beta chain was identified in a study of cytomegalovirus exposure and HLA in healthy donors. Findings of the study overall: DRB1 showed the most TCR associations and HLA-C the fewest in a later analysis, as rates varied by HLA locus. Reported results showed that the classifier diagnosed cytomegalovirus status with high specificity and sensitivity. Cytomegalovirus-associated status was assigned to 150 to 200 TCR beta chains. A missense DCLRE1C variant was associated with V- and J-gene trimming of TCR beta chains in a later analysis, and an independent cohort replicated the association.

The CDR3 contains 15 residues. CDR1 is SGHTA, CDR2 FQGNSA, per germline. V shed 5 bases and J 5 bases; nucleotides not matched to a gene: 11. Notes on this clone: The antigen remains undetermined.

It was with 60 Vbeta and 13 Jbeta primers that the PCR ran. This table comes from immunoSEQ multiplex PCR, and its TCRdb copy is limited to in-frame clones, with some not included. Of about 82,000 clones listed, 65% are singletons. Sequencing input: PBMCs. The chain uses TRBV7-2 and TRBJ2-5; TRBD2 agrees at 7 bases. This TCR was recovered from a woman in her 50s in good health and CMV-seropositive. CDR3 residues: CASSNIGTGGETQYF. The CDR3 DNA sequence: TGTGCCAGCAGCAACATAGGGACCGGGGGGGAGACCCAGTACTTC.